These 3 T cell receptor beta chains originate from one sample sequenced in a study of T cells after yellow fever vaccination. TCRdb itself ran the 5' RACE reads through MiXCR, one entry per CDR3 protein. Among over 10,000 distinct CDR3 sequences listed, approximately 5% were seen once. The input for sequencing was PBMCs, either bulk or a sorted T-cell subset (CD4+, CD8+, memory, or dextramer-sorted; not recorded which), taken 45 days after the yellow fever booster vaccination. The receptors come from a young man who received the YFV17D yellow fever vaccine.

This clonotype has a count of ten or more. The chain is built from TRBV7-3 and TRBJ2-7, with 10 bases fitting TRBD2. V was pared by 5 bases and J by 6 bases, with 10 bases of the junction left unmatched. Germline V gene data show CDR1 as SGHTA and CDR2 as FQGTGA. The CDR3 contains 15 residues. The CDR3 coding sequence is TGTGCCAGCAGCCCCCGAGCGGGAGGGCCTTTCGAGCAGTACTTC. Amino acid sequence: CASSPRAGGPFEQYF.

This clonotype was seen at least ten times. The DNA for the CDR3 is TGCAGCGTTGGGGATGCTCTAACAGGGGAGGTCTCCTACGAGCAGTACTTC. It translates to CSVGDALTGEVSYEQYF. The chain links TRBV29-1 to TRBJ2-7; D possibly corresponds to TRBD1 (7 bases). The CDR3 contains 17 residues. The germline CDR1 and CDR2 sequences are SQVTM and ANQGSEA. Trimming cost V 4 bases and J 0 bases, with 22 bases left between them.

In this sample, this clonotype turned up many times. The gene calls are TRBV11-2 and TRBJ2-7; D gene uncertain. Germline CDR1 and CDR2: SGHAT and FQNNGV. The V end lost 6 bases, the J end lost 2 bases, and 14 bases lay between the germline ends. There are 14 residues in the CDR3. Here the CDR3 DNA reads TGTGCCAGCAGTTCTCGGATGCCGCCCTACGAGCAGTACTTC. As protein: CASSSRMPPYEQYF.